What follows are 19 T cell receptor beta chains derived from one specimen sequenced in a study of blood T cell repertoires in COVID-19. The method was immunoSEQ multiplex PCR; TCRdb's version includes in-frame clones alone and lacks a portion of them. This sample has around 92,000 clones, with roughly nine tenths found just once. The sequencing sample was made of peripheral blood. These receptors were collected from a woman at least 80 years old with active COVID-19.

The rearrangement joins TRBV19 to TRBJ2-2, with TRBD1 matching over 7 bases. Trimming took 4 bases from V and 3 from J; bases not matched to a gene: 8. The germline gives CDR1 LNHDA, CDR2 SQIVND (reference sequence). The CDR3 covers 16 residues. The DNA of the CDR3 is TGTGCCAGTAGTAGCTTCGGGACAGACCACACCGGGGAGCTGTTTTTT. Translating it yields CASSSFGTDHTGELFF.

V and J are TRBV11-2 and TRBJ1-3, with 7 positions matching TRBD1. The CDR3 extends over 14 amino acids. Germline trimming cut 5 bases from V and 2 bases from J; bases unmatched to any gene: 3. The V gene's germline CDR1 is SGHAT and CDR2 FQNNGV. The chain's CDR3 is CASSLQGTGNTIYF. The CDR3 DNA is TGTGCCAGCAGCCTACAGGGGACTGGAAACACCATATATTTT.

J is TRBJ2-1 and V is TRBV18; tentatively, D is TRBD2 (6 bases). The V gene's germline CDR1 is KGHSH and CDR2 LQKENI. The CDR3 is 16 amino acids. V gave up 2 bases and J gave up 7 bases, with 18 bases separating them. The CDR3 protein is CASSPSGTGVINEQFF. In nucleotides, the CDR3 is TGTGCCAGCTCACCATCTGGAACGGGAGTCATAAATGAGCAGTTCTTC.

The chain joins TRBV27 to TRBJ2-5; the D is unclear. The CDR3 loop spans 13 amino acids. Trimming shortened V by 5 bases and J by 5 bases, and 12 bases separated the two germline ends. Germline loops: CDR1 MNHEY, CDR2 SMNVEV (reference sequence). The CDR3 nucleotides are TGTGCCAGCAGTCTCCGCAACGGGGAGACCCAGTACTTC. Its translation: CASSLRNGETQYF.

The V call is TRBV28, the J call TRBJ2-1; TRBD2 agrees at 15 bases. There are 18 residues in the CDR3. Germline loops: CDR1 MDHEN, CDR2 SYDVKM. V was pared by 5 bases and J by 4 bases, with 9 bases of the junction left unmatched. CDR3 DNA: TGTGCCAGCAGTCCACCCGGACTAGCGGGAGGGGGATACAATGAGCAGTTCTTC. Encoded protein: CASSPPGLAGGGYNEQFF.

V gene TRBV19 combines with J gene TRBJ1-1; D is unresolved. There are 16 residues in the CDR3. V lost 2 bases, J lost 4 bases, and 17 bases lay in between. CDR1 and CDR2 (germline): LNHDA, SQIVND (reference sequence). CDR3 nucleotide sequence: TGTGCCAGTAGTATATTTTGGGTATCAGAGGGCACTGAAGCTTTCTTT. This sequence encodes CASSIFWVSEGTEAFF.

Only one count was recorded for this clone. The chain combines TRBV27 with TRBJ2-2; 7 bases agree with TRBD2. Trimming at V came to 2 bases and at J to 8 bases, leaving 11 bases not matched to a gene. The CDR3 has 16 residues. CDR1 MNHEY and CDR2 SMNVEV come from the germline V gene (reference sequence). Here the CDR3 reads CASSLSYSGPLGELFF. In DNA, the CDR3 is TGTGCCAGCAGTTTAAGCTATAGCGGGCCCTTAGGGGAGCTGTTTTTT.

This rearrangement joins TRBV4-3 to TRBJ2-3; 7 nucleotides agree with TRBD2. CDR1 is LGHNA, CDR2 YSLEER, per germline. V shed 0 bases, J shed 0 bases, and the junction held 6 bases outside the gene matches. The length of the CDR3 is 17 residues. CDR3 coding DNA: TGCGCCAGCAGCCAAGAGGGGAGGGGCCCTAGCACAGATACGCAGTATTTT. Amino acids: CASSQEGRGPSTDTQYF.

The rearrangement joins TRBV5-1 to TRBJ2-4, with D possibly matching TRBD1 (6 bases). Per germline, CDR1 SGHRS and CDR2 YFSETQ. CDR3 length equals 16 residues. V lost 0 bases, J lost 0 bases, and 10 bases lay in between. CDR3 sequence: CASSLVAGVAKNIQYF. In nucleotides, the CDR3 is TGCGCCAGCAGCTTGGTGGCAGGGGTAGCCAAAAACATTCAGTACTTC. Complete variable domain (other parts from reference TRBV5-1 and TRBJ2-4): KAGVTQTPRYLIKTRGQQVTLSCSPISGHRSVSWYQQTPGQGLQFLFEYFSETQRNKGNFPGRFSGRQFSNSRSEMNVSTLELGDSALYLCASSLVAGVAKNIQYFGAGTRLSVL.

The CDR3 loop is CAWTSGGSDTQYF. In DNA, the CDR3 is TGTGCCTGGACTAGCGGGGGGTCAGATACGCAGTATTTT. The chain joins TRBV30 to TRBJ2-3; the match to TRBD2 covers 11 bases. Per the germline V gene, CDR1 is GTSNPN and CDR2 is SVGIG (reference sequence). The trim removed 4 bases at V and 4 bases at J, leaving 1 base unmatched. CDR3 length: 13 amino acids. The entire variable domain, with the rest obtained from reference TRBV30 and TRBJ2-3, is as follows: SQTIHQWPATLVQPVGSPLSLECTVEGTSNPNLYWYRQAAGRGLQLLFYSVGIGQISSEVPQNLSASRPQDRQFILSSKKLLLSDSGFYLCAWTSGGSDTQYFGPGTRLTVL.

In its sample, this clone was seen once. This CDR3 reads CASSEYLAETQYF. The CDR3 bases are TGTGCCAGCAGTGAATACCTAGCGGAGACCCAGTACTTC. This chain joins TRBV2 and TRBJ2-5; possibly TRBD2 for D (6 bases). V was cut by 2 bases and J by 5 bases, with 9 bases left in between. CDR1 and CDR2 (germline): SNHLY, FYNNEI. The CDR3 extends over 13 amino acids.

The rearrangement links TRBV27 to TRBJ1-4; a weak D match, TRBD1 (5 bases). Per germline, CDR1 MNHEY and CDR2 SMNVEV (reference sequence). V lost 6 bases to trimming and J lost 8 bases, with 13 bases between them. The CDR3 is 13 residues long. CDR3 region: CASSSYPGEKLFF. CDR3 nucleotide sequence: TGTGCCAGCAGCTCTTACCCAGGGGAAAAACTGTTTTTT. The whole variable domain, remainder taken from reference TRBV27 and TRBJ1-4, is EAQVTQNPRYLITVTGKKLTVTCSQNMNHEYMSWYRQDPGLGLRQIYYSMNVEVTDKGDVPEGYKVSRKEKRNFPLILESPSPNQTSLYFCASSSYPGEKLFFGSGTQLSVL.

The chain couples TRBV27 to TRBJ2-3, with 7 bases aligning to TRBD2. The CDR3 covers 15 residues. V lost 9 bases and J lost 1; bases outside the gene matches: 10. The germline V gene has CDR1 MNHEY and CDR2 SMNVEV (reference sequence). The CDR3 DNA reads TGTGCCAGTCAGGGCCGGGACTACGGCACAGATACGCAGTATTTT. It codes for CASQGRDYGTDTQYF.

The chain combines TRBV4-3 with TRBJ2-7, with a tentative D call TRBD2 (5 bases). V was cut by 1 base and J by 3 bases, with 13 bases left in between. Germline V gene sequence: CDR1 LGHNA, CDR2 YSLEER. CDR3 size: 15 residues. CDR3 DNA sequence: TGCGCCAGCAGCCAAGGGGTTAGCGAGAACTACGAGCAGTACTTC. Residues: CASSQGVSENYEQYF.

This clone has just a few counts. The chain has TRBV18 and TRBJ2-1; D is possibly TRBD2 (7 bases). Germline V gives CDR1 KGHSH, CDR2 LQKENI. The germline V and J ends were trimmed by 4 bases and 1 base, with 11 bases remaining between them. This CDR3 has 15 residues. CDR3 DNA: TGTGCCAGCTCACAACAGGGAGGGTCCTACAATGAGCAGTTCTTC. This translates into CASSQQGGSYNEQFF.

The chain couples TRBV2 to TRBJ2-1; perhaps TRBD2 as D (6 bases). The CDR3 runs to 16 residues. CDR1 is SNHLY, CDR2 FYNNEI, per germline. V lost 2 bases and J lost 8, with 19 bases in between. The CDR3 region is CASSEWLEGPWDEQFF. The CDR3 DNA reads TGTGCCAGCAGTGAATGGCTGGAGGGGCCCTGGGATGAGCAGTTCTTC.

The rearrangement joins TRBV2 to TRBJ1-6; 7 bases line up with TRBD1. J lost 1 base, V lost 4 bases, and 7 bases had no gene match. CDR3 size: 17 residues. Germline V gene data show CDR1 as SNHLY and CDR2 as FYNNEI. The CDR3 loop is CASSATGTRSYNSPLHF. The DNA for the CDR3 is TGTGCCAGCAGTGCGACAGGGACTAGGTCCTATAATTCACCCCTCCACTTT.

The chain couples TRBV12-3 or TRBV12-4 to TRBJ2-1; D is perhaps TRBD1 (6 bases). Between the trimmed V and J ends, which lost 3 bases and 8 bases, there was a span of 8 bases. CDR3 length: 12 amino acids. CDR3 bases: TGTGCCAGCAGTTTCCAGGGGTATGAGCAGTTCTTC. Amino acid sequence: CASSFQGYEQFF.

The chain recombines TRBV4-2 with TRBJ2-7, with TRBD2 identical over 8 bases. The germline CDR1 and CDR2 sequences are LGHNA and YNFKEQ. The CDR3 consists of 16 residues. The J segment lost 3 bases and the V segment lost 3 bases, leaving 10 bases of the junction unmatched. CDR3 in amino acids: CASSHFSAGGSYEQYF. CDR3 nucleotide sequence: TGTGCCAGCAGCCACTTCTCCGCGGGAGGTAGCTACGAGCAGTACTTC.